This T cell receptor (beta chain) is from a study of cytomegalovirus exposure and HLA in healthy donors. Looking at the study overall: Among the 398 genotyped donors, just over 80% were placed in the Caucasian-associated ancestry cluster.

The CDR3 is 12 amino acids. Germline values: CDR1 SGHDT, CDR2 YYEEEE. The V gene lost 0 bases and the J gene lost 4 bases, with 4 bases spanning the gap. Note on this clone: Its target is not known.

The study ran its PCR with 60 Vbeta and 13 Jbeta primers. Assay used: immunoSEQ multiplex PCR; TCRdb lists only in-frame clones, some missing. The sample consists of about 69,000 clones, roughly 74% of them appearing once. Study observations and caveats: TCR beta V segments were, for the most part, productive about 87% or about 30% of the time in an earlier analysis. With high specificity and sensitivity, the classifier reportedly diagnosed cytomegalovirus status.

The receptor's source is an older woman in good health and CMV-seropositive. Source material: PBMCs. The chain uses TRBV5-6 and TRBJ2-5; D gene uncertain. CDR3 amino acids: CASSLAGETQYF. The CDR3, as DNA: TGTGCCAGCAGCTTGGCGGGAGAGACCCAGTACTTC.